There are a few counts of the clone carrying this TCR beta chain. The germline V gene encodes CDR1 MNHEY and CDR2 SVGEGT. V gave up 6 bases and J gave up 1 base; unmatched junction bases: 10. The CDR3 spans 16 residues. This entry is derived from a study of blood T cell repertoires in COVID-19. Original processing methods: How many nucleated cells were present was estimated from reference gene primer amplification. The method was immunoSEQ multiplex PCR; TCRdb's version includes in-frame clones alone and lacks a portion of them. V, J and clone size were drawn from that table, and D and trimming were deduced from the DNA. The table records a few hundred thousand clones, over 80% of them present only once. Those enrolled, adults aged roughly 18 to 95 years, came from about two dozen US areas. Participant reports of clinical history set cohort assignment. Symptom resolution, clearance, or two negative PCRs marked the recovered donors of Cohort 3.

The sequenced sample consisted of PBMCs or T cells enriched from blood (not recorded which). The chain uses TRBV6-2 or TRBV6-3 and TRBJ2-7, with 9 bases that match TRBD2. The source is a woman aged 50 to 60 who had recovered from COVID-19. The CDR3 coding sequence is TGTGCCAGCAGCCCTTTAGCGGGAGAGGGATCCTACGAGCAGTACTTC. Its translation: CASSPLAGEGSYEQYF.